Listed below are T cell receptor beta chains from one sample, sequenced in a study of blood T cell repertoires in COVID-19. The protocol was immunoSEQ multiplex PCR, while the TCRdb copy is restricted to in-frame clones and leaves out a portion. Among some 310,000 clones listed, around 90% were seen once. Source material: peripheral blood. The receptors derive from a woman younger than 45 with COVID-19, enrolled during active disease. Each CDR3 is given with its conserved first and last residue. The order of the fields is V gene, clone size, D gene, J gene, CDR3 protein, CDR3 DNA. The D gene is left open where the match is weak. Size is omitted from some rows. Given values are once, few, many or a class for expanded clones.

>TRBV9|NA|NA|TRBJ2-4
CASSGRDTRQYF
TGTGCCAGCAGCGGCCGGGACACCCGTCAGTACTTC
>TRBV6-4|NA|NA|TRBJ2-5
CASSEYGTPQETQYF
TGTGCCAGCAGTGAGTACGGGACACCTCAAGAGACCCAGTACTTC
>TRBV27|NA|NA|TRBJ2-7
CASSLDSTYEQYF
TGTGCCAGCAGTTTGGACAGTACCTACGAGCAGTACTTC
>TRBV9|NA|TRBD2|TRBJ2-3
CASSVPGTSGRITDTQYF
TGTGCCAGCAGCGTACCCGGGACTAGCGGGAGGATTACAGATACGCAGTATTTT
>TRBV12-5|NA|NA|TRBJ2-2
CASGALEGGELFF
TGTGCTAGTGGGGCCCTGGAGGGCGGGGAGCTGTTTTTT
>TRBV19|once|TRBD2|TRBJ2-3
CASSAGTSTPTDTQYF
TGTGCCAGTAGTGCCGGGACTAGCACTCCCACAGATACGCAGTATTTT
>TRBV10-2|NA|NA|TRBJ2-2
CASSESQGRSTGELFF
TGCGCCAGCAGTGAGTCCCAGGGTCGTAGCACCGGGGAGCTGTTTTTT
>TRBV6-1|NA|NA|TRBJ1-1
CASSDRPMNTEAFF
TGTGCCAGCAGTGACAGGCCCATGAACACTGAAGCTTTCTTT
>TRBV18|once|TRBD1|TRBJ1-4
CASSPPGQGPNEKLFF
TGTGCCAGCTCACCTCCAGGACAGGGGCCTAATGAAAAACTGTTTTTT
>TRBV24-1|NA|TRBD1|TRBJ2-2
CATSSGTGGLGWNTGELFF
TGTGCCACCTCTTCGGGGACAGGGGGCTTGGGATGGAACACCGGGGAGCTGTTTTTT
>TRBV3-1/TRBV3-2|NA|TRBD2|TRBJ2-2
CASSPPGLAGRGAGELFF
TGTGCCAGCAGCCCCCCGGGACTAGCGGGTCGGGGAGCCGGGGAGCTGTTTTTT
>TRBV19|NA|NA|TRBJ2-1
CASSIEASVNNEQFF
TGTGCCAGTAGTATAGAGGCTAGCGTGAACAATGAGCAGTTCTTC
>TRBV5-1|few|TRBD1|TRBJ1-2
CASSLGQGLVYGYTF
TGCGCCAGCAGCTTGGGACAGGGTCTCGTCTATGGCTACACCTTC
>TRBV30|NA|NA|TRBJ2-7
CACRDIAYEQYF
TGTGCCTGCCGGGACATAGCCTACGAGCAGTACTTC
>TRBV7-9|NA|NA|TRBJ1-4
CASSTRTVGEKLFF
TGTGCCAGCAGCACTCGGACAGTCGGCGAAAAACTGTTTTTT
>TRBV29-1|NA|NA|TRBJ1-2
CSVAQGLDYGYTF
TGCAGCGTCGCACAGGGTCTTGACTATGGCTACACCTTC
>TRBV6-5|NA|NA|TRBJ1-2
CASSRPPGEGYTF
TGTGCCAGCAGCCGCCCTCCAGGGGAAGGCTACACCTTC
>TRBV30|NA|NA|TRBJ1-1
CAWSVWPSDLNTEAFF
TGTGCCTGGAGTGTATGGCCCTCAGACTTGAACACTGAAGCTTTCTTT
>TRBV7-9|NA|NA|TRBJ2-6
CASSLTFWDTSSGANVLTF
TGTGCCAGCAGCTTAACGTTTTGGGACACTAGCTCTGGGGCCAACGTCCTGACTTTC
>TRBV18|NA|NA|TRBJ2-1
CASSISPGQRIPAGRYNEQFF
TGTGCCAGCTCAATTTCTCCGGGACAGCGAATCCCCGCCGGGAGATACAATGAGCAGTTCTTC
>TRBV30|NA|TRBD2|TRBJ2-5
CAWRGLAGETQYF
TGTGCCTGGCGTGGACTAGCGGGAGAGACCCAGTACTTC
>TRBV3-1/TRBV3-2|NA|NA|TRBJ2-2
CASSQYIEAGELFF
TGTGCCAGCAGCCAATACATTGAAGCCGGGGAGCTGTTTTTT
>TRBV9|NA|NA|TRBJ1-1
CASSVVPVSYTEAFF
TGTGCCAGCAGCGTAGTCCCAGTCTCCTACACTGAAGCTTTCTTT
>TRBV5-4|NA|NA|TRBJ2-1
CASSRELRNNEQFF
TGTGCCAGCAGCCGGGAGTTACGAAACAATGAGCAGTTCTTC
>TRBV2|NA|NA|TRBJ1-3
CASSPSRSSGNTIYF
TGTGCCAGCAGTCCTTCCCGGTCCTCTGGAAACACCATATATTTT
>TRBV5-1|NA|NA|TRBJ2-5
CASSADSPKYF
TGCGCCAGCAGCGCGGACAGCCCAAAGTACTTC
>TRBV2|NA|TRBD1|TRBJ1-2
CASRAPGGRYGYTF
TGTGCCAGCAGGGCTCCAGGGGGCCGGTATGGCTACACCTTC
>TRBV7-9|once|TRBD2|TRBJ2-1
CASSLGTSLAGDHNEQFF
TGTGCCAGCAGCTTAGGCACCAGTCTAGCGGGAGACCACAATGAGCAGTTCTTC
>TRBV7-9|NA|TRBD1|TRBJ2-1
CASSLLGGQGERDEQFF
TGTGCCAGCAGCTTACTGGGGGGACAGGGGGAGCGGGATGAGCAGTTCTTC
>TRBV19|once|NA|TRBJ1-5
CASSIRGDQPQHF
TGTGCCAGTAGTATCCGGGGGGACCAGCCCCAGCATTTT
>TRBV27|NA|NA|TRBJ1-6
CASSSGQSYNSPLHF
TGTGCCAGCAGTTCGGGACAATCCTATAATTCACCCCTCCACTTT
>TRBV12-3/TRBV12-4|NA|NA|TRBJ1-1
CASSWDLTEAFF
TGTGCCAGCAGTTGGGACTTAACTGAAGCTTTCTTT
>TRBV29-1|NA|TRBD1|TRBJ2-7
CSVVSGTGGYEQYF
TGCAGCGTTGTATCCGGGACAGGGGGCTACGAGCAGTACTTC
>TRBV13|once|TRBD1|TRBJ1-2
CASSPQTGMDGYTF
TGTGCCAGCAGCCCTCAGACAGGGATGGATGGCTACACCTTC
>TRBV6-5|NA|NA|TRBJ1-6
CASSDRLDAPLHF
TGTGCCAGCAGCGACAGGTTGGATGCACCCCTCCACTTT
>TRBV18|NA|NA|TRBJ2-6
CATPGLFRSGANVLTF
TGTGCCACCCCGGGACTTTTCCGCTCTGGGGCCAACGTCCTGACTTTC
>TRBV5-4|NA|TRBD2|TRBJ2-1
CASSSSGSSYNEQFF
TGTGCCAGCAGCTCCAGCGGGAGCTCCTACAATGAGCAGTTCTTC
>TRBV19|NA|NA|TRBJ2-1
CASSLQGGNEQFF
TGTGCCAGTAGTCTACAGGGAGGGAATGAGCAGTTCTTC
>TRBV3-1/TRBV3-2|few|TRBD2|TRBJ2-5
CASSQATGRYETQYF
TGTGCCAGCAGCCAAGCAACCGGGAGGTACGAGACCCAGTACTTC
>TRBV6-6|NA|NA|TRBJ2-7
CASSPGSSYEQYF
TGTGCCAGCAGTCCCGGTAGCTCCTACGAGCAGTACTTC
>TRBV19|NA|TRBD2|TRBJ2-3
CASSMGGDTQYF
TGTGCCAGTAGTATGGGAGGGGATACGCAGTATTTT
>TRBV19|NA|TRBD1|TRBJ1-2
CASKDRENYGYTF
TGTGCCAGTAAGGACAGGGAAAACTATGGCTACACCTTC
>TRBV7-9|NA|TRBD1|TRBJ2-1
CASSSGQATYNEQFF
TGTGCCAGCAGCTCCGGACAGGCTACCTACAATGAGCAGTTCTTC
>TRBV30|NA|NA|TRBJ1-4
CAWSVTAGKLFF
TGTGCCTGGAGTGTCACTGCCGGAAAACTGTTTTTT
>TRBV5-1|once|NA|TRBJ2-7
CASSLAPGSYEQYF
TGCGCCAGCAGCTTGGCCCCAGGATCCTACGAGCAGTACTTC
>TRBV6-5|NA|NA|TRBJ2-5
CASSRTSFSETQYF
TGTGCCAGCAGCCGAACTAGCTTTTCAGAGACCCAGTACTTC
>TRBV3-1/TRBV3-2|NA|NA|TRBJ2-7
CASSQGWTDTYEQYF
TGTGCCAGCAGCCAAGGTTGGACAGACACCTACGAGCAGTACTTC
>TRBV7-2|NA|TRBD1|TRBJ1-1
CASTYQGADTEAFF
TGTGCCAGCACCTATCAGGGGGCGGACACTGAAGCTTTCTTT
>TRBV11-1|NA|NA|TRBJ1-2
CASSFGEGYGYTF
TGTGCCAGCAGCTTTGGGGAGGGATATGGCTACACCTTC
>TRBV2|NA|TRBD2|TRBJ2-2
CASTAGTSGNTGELFF
TGTGCCAGCACAGCTGGGACTAGCGGAAACACCGGGGAGCTGTTTTTT
>TRBV25-1|NA|NA|TRBJ1-3
CASRRGGNTIYF
TGTGCCAGCAGGAGAGGAGGAAACACCATATATTTT